These 5 T cell receptor beta chains were sequenced from one sample in a study of a mutant IDH1 vaccine in newly diagnosed glioma. The repertoire was sequenced with immunoSEQ multiplex PCR; TCRdb's copy has only in-frame clones and lacks some. The sample lists under 65,000 clones, roughly 80% seen once, with roughly 1.9% in the top ten. Documented time point: baseline, week 1 (first vaccination visit). Treatment meaning: pre-vaccination baseline after standard-of-care therapy. The material was PBMCs, obtained from a glioma patient treated with radiotherapy, temozolomide or both. The source is a woman in her thirties or forties with glioma.

The CDR3 sequence is CASGLPTDNTEAFF. For the CDR3, the DNA is TGTGCTAGTGGTTTACCGACAGATAACACTGAAGCTTTCTTT. The J gene is TRBJ1-1, the V gene TRBV12-5, with D tentatively TRBD1 (5 bases). Germline CDR1 is LGHNT and CDR2 is FRNRAP. The V end lost 3 bases, the J end lost 2 bases, and 10 bases lay between the germline ends. The CDR3 totals 14 residues.

This clone was seen a single time. This CDR3 is CAILQGPSYGYTF. The CDR3, as DNA: TGTGCCATCCTACAGGGGCCGTCCTATGGCTACACCTTC. The V and J genes are TRBV10-3 and TRBJ1-2; TRBD1 matches at 7 bases. V trimming: 8 bases; J trimming: 4 bases; junction bases outside the gene matches: 7. The CDR3 has 13 amino acids. Per the germline V gene, CDR1 is ENHRY and CDR2 is SYGVKD.

The chain carries TRBV20-1 and TRBJ2-7; D uncertain. The CDR3 runs to 10 residues. With 6 bases removed from V and 3 bases from J, the gap between germline ends came to 6 bases. Germline V lookup: CDR1 DFQATT, CDR2 SNEGSKA (reference sequence). The DNA of the CDR3 is TGCAGTGCCCTTTTCTACGAGCAGTACTTC. It translates to CSALFYEQYF.

This chain joins TRBV10-2 and TRBJ1-2, with D uncertain. V dropped 5 bases and J dropped 1 base, with 8 bases sitting between them. The length of the CDR3 is 13 residues. The germline V gene has CDR1 WSHSY and CDR2 SAAADI. CDR3 protein: CASSLVDNYGYTF. For the CDR3, the DNA is TGCGCCAGCAGTCTAGTGGATAACTATGGCTACACCTTC.

The chain uses TRBV1 and TRBJ1-5; the tabulated D call, TRBD1, remains unverified against the DNA. TRBV1 is recorded as a pseudogene. The CDR3 is 15 residues long. The CDR3 reads CTSGTDRGFGKPQHF. The CDR3 bases are TGCACCAGCGGGACGGACAGGGGGTTCGGAAAGCCCCAGCATTTT.